The clone carrying this TCR beta chain was picked up many times. The antigen remains undetermined. The data originate from a study of neurological immune-mediated disorders. Study outcomes and limitations: Private repertoires in all groups were suggested by the finding that expanded clones across subjects shared no CDR3 amino acid sequences.

The cDNA was generated by 5'RACE with 10-nucleotide random UMIs. One entry per CDR3 protein, called by TCRdb with MiXCR from the 5' RACE reads. The table includes 50,000 or so distinct CDR3 sequences, about 9.3% detected once. The unsorted libraries were prepared from 2 million PBMCs (stored at -80 C). Germline CDR1 is SGHDT and CDR2 is YYEEEE. V gave up 4 bases and J gave up 0 bases, with 17 bases separating them. CDR3 length: 17 residues. This TCR came from a middle-aged woman with HTLV-1-associated myelopathy (HAM/TSP). The chain uses TRBV5-6 and TRBJ2-1, with D perhaps TRBD1 (8 bases). The sequenced material came from PBMCs. The CDR3 sequence: CASSPTGGGSSYNEQFF. In DNA, the CDR3 is TGTGCCAGCAGCCCTACAGGGGGAGGGTCCTCCTACAATGAGCAGTTCTTC.